This T cell receptor beta chain was profiled in a study of graft-versus-host responses after intestinal transplantation. Background on the study: Recipients received multivisceral, liver-intestinal, or isolated intestinal transplants.

In its sample, this clone was seen once. Its antigen is unidentified. This table comes from immunoSEQ multiplex PCR, and its TCRdb copy is limited to in-frame clones, with some not included. Of around 97,000 clones in the sample, under 95% were seen once. There are 12 residues in the CDR3. Germline loops: CDR1 SGDLS, CDR2 YYNGEE. The V and J ends lost 3 bases and 8 bases, in that order; junction bases with no gene match: 2. This TCR came from a human donor who received an intestinal transplant. The chain employs TRBV9 and TRBJ2-1; 7 bases agree with TRBD1. This specimen was unstimulated CD8+ T cells sorted from spleen or lymph node cells, taken before intestinal transplant. In DNA, the CDR3 is TGTGCCAGCAGCGGACAGGGCCATGAGCAGTTCTTC. Its protein product is CASSGQGHEQFF.